This record covers a single T cell receptor (beta chain). The data were obtained in a study of cytomegalovirus exposure and HLA in healthy donors. The CDR3 is 18 amino acids. CDR1 is SGHTA, CDR2 FQGNSA, per germline. V lost 1 base and J lost 4; bases outside the gene matches: 11. It was with 60 Vbeta and 13 Jbeta primers that the PCR ran. The data were produced by immunoSEQ multiplex PCR, yet TCRdb's version contains in-frame clones alone and is incomplete. The sample holds 75,000 to 90,000 clones; 70% to 85% are singletons and the top ten take 13%. This receptor was taken from a human donor in good health. This rearrangement joins TRBV7-2 to TRBJ2-3; 10 nucleotides align to TRBD2. The material sequenced was PBMCs. The CDR3 nucleotides are TGTGCCAGCAGCTTAGACTCTTTTAGCGGGGGGATCTCAGATACGCAGTATTTT. It codes for CASSLDSFSGGISDTQYF.